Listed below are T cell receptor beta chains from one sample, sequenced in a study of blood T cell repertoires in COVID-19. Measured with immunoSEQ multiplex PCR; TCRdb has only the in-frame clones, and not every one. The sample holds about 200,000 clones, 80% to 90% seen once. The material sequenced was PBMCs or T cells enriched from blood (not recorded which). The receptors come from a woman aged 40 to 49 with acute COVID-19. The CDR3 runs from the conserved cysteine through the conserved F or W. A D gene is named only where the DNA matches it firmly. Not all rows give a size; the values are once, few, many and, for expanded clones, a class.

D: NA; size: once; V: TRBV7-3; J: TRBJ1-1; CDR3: CASSYGMNTEAFF; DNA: TGTGCCAGCAGCTACGGGATGAACACTGAAGCTTTCTTT
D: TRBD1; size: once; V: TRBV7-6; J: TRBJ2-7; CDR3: CASSLGQGARYEQYF; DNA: TGTGCCAGCAGCTTAGGTCAGGGGGCTCGCTACGAGCAGTACTTC
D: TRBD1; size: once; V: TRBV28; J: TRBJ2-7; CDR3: CASKAGTVTYEQYF; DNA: TGTGCCAGCAAAGCCGGGACAGTAACCTACGAGCAGTACTTC
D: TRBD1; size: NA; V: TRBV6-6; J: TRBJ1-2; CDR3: CASSRMDRALGNYGYTF; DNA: TGTGCCAGCAGTCGAATGGACAGGGCCCTCGGAAACTATGGCTACACCTTC
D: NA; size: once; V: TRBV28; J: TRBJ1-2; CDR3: CASSPLTGLNYGYTF; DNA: TGTGCCAGCAGTCCGTTAACAGGGTTGAACTATGGCTACACCTTC
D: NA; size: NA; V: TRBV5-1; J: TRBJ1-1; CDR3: CASSSFQGLNTEAFF; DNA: TGCGCCAGCAGCTCCTTTCAGGGGTTGAACACTGAAGCTTTCTTT
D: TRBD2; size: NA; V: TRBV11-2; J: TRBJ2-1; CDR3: CASSPRGGSGRNSYNEQFF; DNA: TGTGCCAGCAGCCCTAGGGGGGGTAGCGGGAGGAACTCCTACAATGAGCAGTTCTTC
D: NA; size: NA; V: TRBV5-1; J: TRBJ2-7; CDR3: CASSFGTRGNEQYF; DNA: TGCGCCAGCAGCTTTGGGACAAGGGGAAACGAGCAGTACTTC
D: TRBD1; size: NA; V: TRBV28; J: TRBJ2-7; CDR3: CASSPGTGRPYEQYF; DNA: TGTGCCAGCAGTCCCGGGACAGGGCGTCCCTACGAGCAGTACTTC
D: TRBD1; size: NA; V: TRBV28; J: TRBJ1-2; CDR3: CASQGVGYGYTF; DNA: TGTGCCAGTCAGGGGGTGGGCTATGGCTACACCTTC
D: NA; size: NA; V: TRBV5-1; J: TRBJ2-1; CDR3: CASRRGSNNEQFF; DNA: TGCGCCAGCAGAAGGGGCTCGAATAATGAGCAGTTCTTC
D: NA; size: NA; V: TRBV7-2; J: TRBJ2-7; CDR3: CASSTSSATFSYEQYF; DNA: TGTGCCAGCAGCACGTCTAGCGCCACCTTCTCCTACGAGCAGTACTTC
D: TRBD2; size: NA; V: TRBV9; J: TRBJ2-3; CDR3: CASSPRVAGGRHTQYF; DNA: TGTGCCAGCAGCCCTAGAGTTGCGGGAGGGAGACATACGCAGTATTTT
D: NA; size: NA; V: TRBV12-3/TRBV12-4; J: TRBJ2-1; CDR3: CASSPRNEQFF; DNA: TGTGCCAGCAGTCCTCGCAATGAGCAGTTCTTC
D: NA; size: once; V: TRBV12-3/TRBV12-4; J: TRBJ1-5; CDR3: CASSFGQPQHF; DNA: TGTGCCAGCAGTTTCGGGCAGCCCCAGCATTTT
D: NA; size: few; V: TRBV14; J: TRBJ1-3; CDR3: CASSQASGNTIYF; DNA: TGTGCCAGCAGCCAGGCTTCTGGAAACACCATATATTTT
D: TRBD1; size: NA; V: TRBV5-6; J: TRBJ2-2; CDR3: CASSVWDRYTGELFF; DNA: TGTGCCAGCAGCGTTTGGGACAGGTACACCGGGGAGCTGTTTTTT
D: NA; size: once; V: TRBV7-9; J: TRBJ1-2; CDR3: CASSRLQGAQFTNYGYTF; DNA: TGTGCCAGCAGCCGATTACAAGGAGCCCAATTTACTAACTATGGCTACACCTTC
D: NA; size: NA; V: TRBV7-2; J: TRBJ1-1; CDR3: CASSLGATVNTEAFF; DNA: TGTGCCAGCAGCTTAGGGGCTACAGTGAACACTGAAGCTTTCTTT
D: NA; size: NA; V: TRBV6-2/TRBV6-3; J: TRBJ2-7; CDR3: CASSYSIRTPHYEQYF; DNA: TGTGCCAGCAGTTACTCGATTAGGACTCCTCACTACGAGCAGTACTTC
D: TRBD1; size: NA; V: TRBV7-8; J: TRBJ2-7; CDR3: CASSTMGQGVYEQYF; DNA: TGTGCCAGCAGCACCATGGGACAGGGGGTGTACGAGCAGTACTTC
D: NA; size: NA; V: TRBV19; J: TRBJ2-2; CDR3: CASSHTGITGELFF; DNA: TGTGCCAGTAGTCACACCGGGATTACCGGGGAGCTGTTTTTT
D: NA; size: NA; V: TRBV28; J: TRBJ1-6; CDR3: CASSQQGWPLHF; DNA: TGTGCCAGCAGTCAACAGGGCTGGCCCCTCCACTTT
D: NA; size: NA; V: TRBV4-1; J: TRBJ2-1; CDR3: CASSPRGGGSLRHEQFF; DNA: TGCGCCAGCAGCCCGCGGGGTGGGGGGAGCCTTAGACATGAGCAGTTCTTC
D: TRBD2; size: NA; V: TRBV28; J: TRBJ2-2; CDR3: CASSLILAGTGELFF; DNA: TGTGCCAGCAGTTTAATACTAGCGGGGACCGGGGAGCTGTTTTTT
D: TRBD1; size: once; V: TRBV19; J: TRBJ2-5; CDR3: CASSIWVGTAETQYF; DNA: TGTGCCAGTAGTATTTGGGTGGGGACAGCGGAGACCCAGTACTTC
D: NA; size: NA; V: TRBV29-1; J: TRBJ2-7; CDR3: CSVVVRIYEQYF; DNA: TGCAGCGTTGTAGTGCGGATCTACGAGCAGTACTTC
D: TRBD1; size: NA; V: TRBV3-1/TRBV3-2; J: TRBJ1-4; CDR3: CASSQGGQGGEKLFF; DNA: TGTGCCAGCAGCCAAGGTGGACAGGGGGGTGAAAAACTGTTTTTT
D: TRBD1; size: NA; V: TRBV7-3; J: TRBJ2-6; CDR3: CASSPRQGSSGANVLTF; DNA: TGTGCCAGCAGCCCAAGACAGGGCAGCTCTGGGGCCAACGTCCTGACTTTC
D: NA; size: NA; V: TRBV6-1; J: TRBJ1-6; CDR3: CASSETHSPLHF; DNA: TGTGCCAGCAGTGAAACACATTCACCCCTCCACTTT
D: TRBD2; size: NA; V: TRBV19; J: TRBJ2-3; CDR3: CASSRTSGRTDTQYF; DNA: TGTGCCAGTAGTCGGACTAGCGGGAGGACAGATACGCAGTATTTT
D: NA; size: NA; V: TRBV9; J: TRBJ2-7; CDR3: CASSRTDMTYEQYF; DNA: TGTGCCAGCAGCCGGACAGATATGACCTACGAGCAGTACTTC
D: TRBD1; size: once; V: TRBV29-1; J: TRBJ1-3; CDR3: CSVSGTASSGNTIYF; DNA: TGCAGCGTCTCTGGGACAGCGAGCTCTGGAAACACCATATATTTT
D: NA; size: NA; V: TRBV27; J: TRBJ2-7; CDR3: CASRPRDFRNEQYF; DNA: TGTGCCAGCAGACCTAGGGACTTCCGGAACGAGCAGTACTTC
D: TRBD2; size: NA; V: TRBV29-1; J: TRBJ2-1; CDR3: CSVGGTSLYNEQFF; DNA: TGCAGCGTTGGTGGGACTAGCCTCTACAATGAGCAGTTCTTC
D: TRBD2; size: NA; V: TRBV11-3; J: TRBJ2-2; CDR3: CASSPGAGGDTGELFF; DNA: TGTGCCAGCAGCCCTGGAGCGGGGGGAGACACCGGGGAGCTGTTTTTT
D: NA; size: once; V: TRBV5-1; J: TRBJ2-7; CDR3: CASRGGMDEQYF; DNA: TGCGCCAGCAGGGGCGGGATGGACGAGCAGTACTTC
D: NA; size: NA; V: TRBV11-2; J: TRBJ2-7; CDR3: CASSLGTIYEQYF; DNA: TGTGCCAGCAGCTTAGGGACAATCTACGAGCAGTACTTC
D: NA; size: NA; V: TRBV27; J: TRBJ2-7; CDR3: CASSFTQGEYEQYF; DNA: TGTGCCAGCAGTTTCACACAGGGCGAGTACGAGCAGTACTTC
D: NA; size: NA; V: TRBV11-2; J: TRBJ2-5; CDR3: CASSLVGASQETQYF; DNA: TGTGCCAGCAGCTTAGTAGGGGCTAGCCAAGAGACCCAGTACTTC
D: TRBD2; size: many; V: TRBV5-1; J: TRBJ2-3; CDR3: CASSQGTSADTQYF; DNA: TGCGCCAGCAGCCAAGGGACTAGCGCAGATACGCAGTATTTT
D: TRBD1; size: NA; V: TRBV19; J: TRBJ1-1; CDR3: CASRPDRGTEAFF; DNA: TGTGCCAGTAGGCCCGACAGGGGCACTGAAGCTTTCTTT